A single sample is the source of the 12 T cell receptor beta chains below, sequenced in a study of blood T cell repertoires in COVID-19. Using immunoSEQ multiplex PCR, the repertoire was profiled, and TCRdb retains in-frame clones only, with some absent. The table includes 140,000 or so clones, roughly nine tenths detected once. The specimen was peripheral blood. These receptors all come from a woman aged 55-69 years with active COVID-19.

The sample holds one count of this clone. V is TRBV7-9 and J is TRBJ2-1, with a tentative D call TRBD1 (6 bases). The CDR3 sequence is 18 residues long. V was cut by 1 base and J by 3 bases, with 19 bases left in between. The germline V gene encodes CDR1 SEHNR and CDR2 FQNEAQ (reference sequence). This CDR3 is CASSLEGFRDKHYNEQFF. The CDR3 DNA reads TGTGCCAGCAGCTTAGAGGGTTTCCGGGACAAGCACTACAATGAGCAGTTCTTC.

The chain links TRBV11-2 to TRBJ2-1, with a weak D call TRBD2 (6 bases). Trimming took off 2 bases at V and 6 bases at J, with 17 bases between the two ends. The CDR3 runs to 16 residues. Germline loops: CDR1 SGHAT, CDR2 FQNNGV. In nucleotides, the CDR3 is TGTGCCAGCAGCTTACAAGGGGCGGGACTTGGCAATGAGCAGTTCTTC. This translates into CASSLQGAGLGNEQFF.

The rearrangement links TRBV5-1 to TRBJ2-2, with 7 nucleotides matching TRBD1. This CDR3 is 16 amino acids long. The V segment lost 6 bases and the J segment 3 bases; nucleotides outside the gene matches: 11. CDR1 SGHRS and CDR2 YFSETQ come from the germline V gene. CDR3 nucleotides: TGCGCCAGCAACCCGACTCCCGGGACAGACACCGGGGAGCTGTTTTTT. This encodes CASNPTPGTDTGELFF.

The chain links TRBV24-1 to TRBJ2-5; D perhaps matches TRBD2 (6 bases). Per the germline V gene, CDR1 is KGHDR and CDR2 is SFDVKD. V shed 5 bases and J shed 1 base, with 7 bases lying between them. The CDR3 extends over 13 amino acids. The CDR3 loop is CATSGDSQETQYF. CDR3 sequence (DNA): TGTGCCACCAGTGGGGACTCCCAAGAGACCCAGTACTTC.

This chain's CDR3 is CASRWGQGATNEQFF. Here the CDR3 DNA reads TGTGCCAGCAGGTGGGGACAGGGGGCGACTAATGAGCAGTTCTTC. The V gene is TRBV6-5, the J gene TRBJ2-1, with TRBD1 matching 12 bases. The V gene end was trimmed by 6 bases and the J gene end by 7 bases; junction bases not matched to a gene: 7. Germline V lookup: CDR1 MNHEY, CDR2 SVGAGI. The CDR3 sequence is 15 residues long.

The V gene is TRBV7-9, the J gene TRBJ1-1; D is ambiguous. This CDR3 spans 14 amino acids. With 10 bases removed from V and 3 bases from J, the gap between germline ends came to 18 bases. In germline, CDR1 is SEHNR, CDR2 FQNEAQ (reference sequence). The CDR3 DNA reads as TGTGCCATCGCCGAGGCCCGGAAGGACACTGAAGCTTTCTTT. Its protein is CAIAEARKDTEAFF.

This rearrangement joins TRBV2 to TRBJ2-1; 8 bases map to TRBD2. V was clipped by 8 bases and J by 13 bases; unmatched bases: 19. Germline CDR1 SNHLY, CDR2 FYNNEI. The CDR3 is 15 amino acids. The CDR3 bases are TGTGCCAGCCACCGTTCGAGCGGGAGAGGGTTGGCCCAGTTCTTC. Amino acid sequence: CASHRSSGRGLAQFF.

The CDR3 reads CASSPPRQNTEAFF. CDR3 sequence (DNA): TGTGCCAGTAGTCCACCAAGACAGAACACTGAAGCTTTCTTT. The chain links TRBV19 to TRBJ1-1; D not certain. The CDR3 contains 14 residues. Trimming pared 5 bases from V and 1 base from J, leaving 11 bases between. Germline V gives CDR1 LNHDA, CDR2 SQIVND (reference sequence).

The rearrangement uses TRBV14 and TRBJ2-1; 8 bases agree with TRBD1. Germline values: CDR1 SGHDN, CDR2 FVKESK. This CDR3 region has 15 residues. Trimming cost V 3 bases and J 7 bases; bases outside gene matches: 8. Here the CDR3 DNA reads TGTGCCAGCAGCCATAGACAGGGGATTAGGAATGAGCAGTTCTTC. Its translation is CASSHRQGIRNEQFF.

This sequence joins TRBV13 and TRBJ2-7, with TRBD1 identical over 8 bases. CDR1 and CDR2 from the germline V gene are PRHDT and FYEKMQ (reference sequence). This CDR3 is 15 amino acids long. The V and J ends lost 0 bases and 7 bases, in that order; junction bases with no gene match: 8. The CDR3 DNA reads TGTGCCAGCAGCTTAGGGACAGGGGTTGTGGAAGAGCAGTACTTC. It encodes CASSLGTGVVEEQYF.

This rearrangement joins TRBV27 to TRBJ2-7; D possibly corresponds to TRBD2 (6 bases). Deletions cut 2 bases from V and 3 bases from J, with 14 bases between. The CDR3 loop spans 15 amino acids. Germline CDR1 and CDR2: MNHEY and SMNVEV (reference sequence). Here the CDR3 reads CASSLMRGRSYEQYF. The CDR3 nucleotides read TGTGCCAGCAGTTTAATGCGGGGAAGGAGCTACGAGCAGTACTTC.

The gene calls are TRBV5-6 and TRBJ2-7; 8 positions agree with TRBD1. The V segment lost 0 bases and the J segment 4 bases; nucleotides outside the gene matches: 9. The CDR3 runs to 16 residues. The germline CDR1 and CDR2 sequences are SGHDT and YYEEEE. The CDR3 DNA follows: TGTGCCAGCAGCTTGGTGGGGGACAGGTTCAGTTACGAGCAGTACTTC. Protein: CASSLVGDRFSYEQYF.